The sequence of this T cell receptor beta chain was determined in a study of T-cell memory formation after mild COVID-19. TCRdb redid the calling of the 5' RACE reads with MiXCR, one entry per CDR3 protein. The sample lists fewer than 110,000 distinct CDR3 sequences; around 14% were seen once. Sequenced: PBMCs or a T cell subset sorted from them (not recorded which). This receptor was obtained from a man between 18 and 35 years old who had mild COVID-19 (a few samples of this study predate the infection). Cell type and time point are not known.

The CDR3 bases are TGTGCCAGCAGCCCTGGAGGGAAACAGGGGCCCCCGTTCTACAATGAGCAGTTCTTC. This sequence encodes CASSPGGKQGPPFYNEQFF. V usage is TRBV7-2 and J usage is TRBJ2-1; D is possibly TRBD1 (7 bases). The CDR3 totals 19 residues. Germline V lookup: CDR1 SGHTA, CDR2 FQGNSA. Trimming pared 5 bases from V and 3 bases from J, leaving 26 bases between.